The rows below give T cell receptor beta chains drawn from one sample of a study of T-cell reconstitution after alpha-beta-depleted transplantation in children. TCRdb reprocessed the PCR reads with MiXCR, giving one entry per CDR3 protein. Of some 550,000 distinct CDR3 sequences in the sample, approximately 16% are singletons; the top ten hold roughly 3.3%. The source material was PBMCs from the stem cell graft donor, sampled from the stem cell graft. Receptors were obtained from a human donor who donated a stem cell graft to a child with acute lymphoblastic leukemia. Each CDR3 is given with its conserved first and last residue. D genes are given only for firm matches. Only part of the rows carry a size: once, few, many, or a class if the clone is expanded.

CASSYPAGGPGFGELFF	TGTGCCAGCAGTTACCCGGCGGGAGGGCCCGGGTTCGGGGAGCTGTTTTTT	-	TRBD2	TRBJ2-2	TRBV6-2/TRBV6-3
CASTLGFSYNEQFF	TGTGCCAGCACCCTAGGATTCAGCTACAATGAGCAGTTCTTC	-	-	TRBJ2-1	TRBV12-3/TRBV12-4
CASGMTGYSYEQYF	TGTGCCAGCGGAATGACAGGTTATTCCTACGAGCAGTACTTC	few	-	TRBJ2-7	TRBV12-3/TRBV12-4
CASSVAALGALHF	TGTGCCAGCAGTGTCGCAGCCCTAGGGGCCCTCCACTTT	few	-	TRBJ1-6	TRBV12-3/TRBV12-4
CASKLGGSGTGELFF	TGCGCCAGCAAGCTTGGCGGGAGTGGCACCGGGGAGCTGTTTTTT	-	TRBD2	TRBJ2-2	TRBV4-1
CASSTGPFSEEQFF	TGTGCCAGTAGTACGGGCCCGTTTTCTGAGGAGCAGTTCTTC	few	-	TRBJ2-1	TRBV19
CASSLGTASGNTIYF	TGCGCCAGCAGCCTGGGGACAGCCTCTGGAAACACCATATATTTT	-	TRBD1	TRBJ1-3	TRBV4-1
CASSPGRDTQYF	TGTGCCAGCAGCCCGGGCAGAGATACGCAGTATTTT	many	-	TRBJ2-3	TRBV7-9
CSGTGGSGNTIYF	TGCAGTGGGACAGGGGGCTCTGGAAACACCATATATTTT	-	TRBD1	TRBJ1-3	TRBV20-1
CASRVMGGAGGEGYTF	TGTGCCAGCAGAGTAATGGGGGGCGCGGGGGGAGAAGGCTACACCTTC	-	-	TRBJ1-2	TRBV6-1
CASSLEGPMDTQYF	TGCGCCAGCAGCTTAGAGGGCCCGATGGATACGCAGTATTTT	-	-	TRBJ2-3	TRBV5-1
CASSHYRVRSNQPQHF	TGTGCCAGCAGCCATTACCGGGTTCGAAGCAATCAGCCCCAGCATTTT	few	-	TRBJ1-5	TRBV7-8
CSVARAGGGADTQYF	TGCAGCGTTGCGAGGGCGGGAGGAGGGGCAGATACGCAGTATTTT	many	TRBD2	TRBJ2-3	TRBV29-1
CASRMGGLAQETQYF	TGCGCCAGCAGGATGGGGGGACTAGCACAAGAGACCCAGTACTTC	few	TRBD2	TRBJ2-5	TRBV5-1
CSAKSWGQGSTEAFF	TGCAGTGCAAAGAGTTGGGGACAGGGAAGCACTGAAGCTTTCTTT	-	TRBD1	TRBJ1-1	TRBV20-1
CASSTRTGFIGNEQFF	TGCGCCAGCAGCACGAGGACAGGATTTATAGGGAATGAGCAGTTCTTC	-	TRBD1	TRBJ2-1	TRBV4-1